Below are 30 T cell receptor beta chains sequenced from a single sample in a study of blood T cell repertoires in COVID-19. The method was immunoSEQ multiplex PCR; TCRdb's version includes in-frame clones alone and lacks a portion of them. This sample has approximately 300,000 clones, with 80% to 90% found just once. Sequencing was performed on PBMCs or T cells enriched from blood (not recorded which). The receptors come from a woman aged 25 to 39 who had recovered from COVID-19.

This rearrangement joins TRBV4-1 to TRBJ2-5; D perhaps matches TRBD2 (5 bases). V shed 1 base and J shed 2 bases, with 11 bases lying between them. Germline V gives CDR1 MGHRA, CDR2 YSYEKL. The CDR3 sequence is 15 residues long. The CDR3 DNA is TGCGCCAGCAGCCAAGGAGGGTCTACTCAAGAGACCCAGTACTTC. Translation: CASSQGGSTQETQYF.

V gene TRBV19 combines with J gene TRBJ1-5; the D gene is possibly TRBD1 (5 bases). Germline CDR1 is LNHDA and CDR2 is SQIVND (reference sequence). The CDR3 has 17 amino acids. V gave up 9 bases and J gave up 0 bases, with 21 bases separating them. The CDR3 sequence is CASVSDVGGYSNQPQHF. CDR3 bases: TGTGCCAGCGTTTCCGACGTGGGGGGATATAGCAATCAGCCCCAGCATTTT.

CDR3 bases: TGCGCCAGCAGCAGCACCGGGACAGGGGGAGGAGAGACCCAGTACTTC. Translation gives CASSSTGTGGGETQYF. V usage is TRBV5-1 and J usage is TRBJ2-5; 11 nucleotides agree with TRBD1. In germline, CDR1 is SGHRS, CDR2 YFSETQ. The CDR3 covers 16 residues. The ends lost 4 bases at V and 4 bases at J; junction bases unmatched: 9.

This chain uses TRBV3-1 (or the pseudogene TRBV3-2) with TRBJ1-2; weak D call: TRBD1 (6 bases). This CDR3 has 14 amino acids. Per the germline V gene, CDR1 is LGHDT and CDR2 is YNNKEL (reference sequence). V was pared by 0 bases and J by 5 bases, with 10 bases between. The CDR3 is CASSQEEGGYGYTF. In DNA form, the CDR3 reads TGTGCCAGCAGCCAAGAGGAGGGGGGGTATGGCTACACCTTC.

This clone has only a few counts. CDR3 coding DNA: TGCAGCGTTGAGCCGTTCACTAGCGGGGGCTCAGATACGCAGTATTTT. Translating it yields CSVEPFTSGGSDTQYF. The chain links TRBV29-1 to TRBJ2-3; the match to TRBD2 covers 11 bases. The junction had 9 bases not matched to a gene; V was cut back by 3 bases and J by 4 bases. The CDR3 is 16 amino acids. CDR1 is SQVTM and CDR2 is ANQGSEA in the germline V gene.

This clone was found once. The rearrangement uses TRBV7-9 and TRBJ2-4; D is perhaps TRBD2 (5 bases). The CDR3 has 11 residues. Per germline, CDR1 SEHNR and CDR2 FQNEAQ (reference sequence). V was clipped by 5 bases and J by 8 bases, with 7 bases between them. CDR3 bases: TGTGCCAGCAGCCACGGGGACATTCAGTACTTC. This sequence encodes CASSHGDIQYF.

This rearrangement joins TRBV2 to TRBJ2-4; TRBD1 is a possible D gene (6 bases). The germline V and J ends were trimmed by 4 bases and 7 bases, with 17 bases remaining between them. This CDR3 spans 15 amino acids. Germline V lookup: CDR1 SNHLY, CDR2 FYNNEI. The CDR3 DNA sequence: TGTGCCAGCAGTGGGGGGCCGGGACCCGGGAACATTCAGTACTTC. Translation gives CASSGGPGPGNIQYF.

The genes are TRBV28 and TRBJ1-4; D remains ambiguous. The CDR3 spans 19 residues. CDR1 MDHEN and CDR2 SYDVKM come from the germline V gene. Trimming removed 5 bases from V and 0 bases from J, with 22 bases in between. The CDR3: CASSPWASRTSATNEKLFF. The CDR3 DNA reads TGTGCCAGCAGTCCGTGGGCCTCGCGGACTTCAGCAACTAATGAAAAACTGTTTTTT.

This clone was seen a handful of times. The V and J genes are TRBV28 and TRBJ1-2, with D perhaps matching TRBD1 (6 bases). V was trimmed by 3 bases and J by 6 bases, leaving 17 bases between them. Germline values: CDR1 MDHEN, CDR2 SYDVKM. This CDR3 is built from 15 residues. The CDR3 sequence is CASSFPGAARNGYTF. The CDR3 DNA is TGTGCCAGCAGTTTTCCAGGGGCAGCGCGAAATGGCTACACCTTC.

This chain uses TRBV10-3 with TRBJ2-2, with 8 bases lining up with TRBD1. The CDR3 totals 16 residues. Trimming removed 8 bases from V and 1 base from J; junction bases left unmatched: 9. Germline V gene sequence: CDR1 ENHRY, CDR2 SYGVKD. CDR3 region: CAIYPGGTGNTGELFF. CDR3 nucleotides: TGTGCCATCTACCCCGGAGGGACAGGGAACACCGGGGAGCTGTTTTTT.

The DNA of the CDR3 is TGTGCCAGCACCCGGGGTTCCAATCAGCCCCAGCATTTT. It yields the protein CASTRGSNQPQHF. The chain uses TRBV6-5 and TRBJ1-5; the D is unclear. The CDR3 is 13 residues long. Trimming cost V 7 bases and J 3 bases, with 10 bases left between them. Germline values: CDR1 MNHEY, CDR2 SVGAGI.

V and J are TRBV4-1 and TRBJ2-1; the D gene is possibly TRBD1 (6 bases). Per the germline V gene, CDR1 is MGHRA and CDR2 is YSYEKL. The CDR3 spans 17 residues. V lost 0 bases, J lost 8 bases, and 20 bases lay in between. The DNA of the CDR3 is TGCGCCAGCAGCCAAGATCCCCCAGCCAGGGGTTTTGATGAGCAGTTCTTC. This gives the protein CASSQDPPARGFDEQFF.

This clone was seen a few times. The genes are TRBV5-1 and TRBJ1-1, with no clear D. The CDR3 spans 15 residues. Germline CDR1 SGHRS, CDR2 YFSETQ. V lost 0 bases and J lost 1, with 10 bases in between. This CDR3 is CASSLVWLENTEAFF. CDR3 DNA: TGCGCCAGCAGCTTGGTGTGGTTAGAGAACACTGAAGCTTTCTTT.

The chain has TRBV5-1 and TRBJ2-3; no clear D. CDR3 length: 13 residues. Trimming took off 2 bases at V and 4 bases at J, with 8 bases between the two ends. Germline V gives CDR1 SGHRS, CDR2 YFSETQ. The CDR3 sequence is CASSFEASDTQYF. DNA of the CDR3: TGCGCCAGCAGCTTTGAAGCTTCAGATACGCAGTATTTT.

This sequence joins TRBV5-1 and TRBJ2-2; 10 bases match TRBD1. The CDR3 covers 16 residues. Germline CDR1 SGHRS, CDR2 YFSETQ. After removal of 4 bases from V and 4 bases from J, the junction contained 7 bases not matched to a gene. CDR3 in DNA: TGCGCCAGCAGCCGGAGACAGGGGGCAACCACCGGGGAGCTGTTTTTT. Its protein product is CASSRRQGATTGELFF.

J is TRBJ1-4 and V is TRBV2; tentatively, D is TRBD1 (6 bases). The CDR3 consists of 15 residues. Trimming cost V 3 bases and J 1 base, with 9 bases left between them. Germline assignment: CDR1 SNHLY and CDR2 FYNNEI. The CDR3 DNA reads TGTGCCAGCAGTGACCTACAGGGAACTAATGAAAAACTGTTTTTT. This sequence encodes CASSDLQGTNEKLFF.

The chain has TRBV7-9 and TRBJ2-7; 7 bases map to TRBD1. Unmatched junction bases numbered 12, after V lost 1 base and J lost 3 bases. The CDR3 contains 17 residues. Germline V gene data show CDR1 as SEHNR and CDR2 as FQNEAQ (reference sequence). The CDR3 loop is CASSLVTGTVNVYEQYF. DNA for the CDR3: TGTGCCAGCAGCTTAGTCACCGGGACAGTAAACGTCTACGAGCAGTACTTC. Looking up the rest from reference TRBV7-9 and TRBJ2-7 gives the full variable domain: DTGVSQNPRHKITKRGQNVTFRCDPISEHNRLYWYRQTLGQGPEFLTYFQNEAQLEKSRLLSDRFSAERPKGSFSTLEIQRTEQGDSAMYLCASSLVTGTVNVYEQYFGPGTRLTVT.

V is TRBV4-1 and J is TRBJ2-7; the match to TRBD1 covers 7 bases. The CDR3 consists of 16 residues. Trimming took 0 bases from V and 2 from J; bases not matched to a gene: 7. Germline V gene data show CDR1 as MGHRA and CDR2 as YSYEKL. The CDR3 protein is CASSQEQGKSAYEQYF. The CDR3 bases are TGCGCCAGCAGCCAAGAACAGGGGAAATCCGCCTACGAGCAGTACTTC.

The V gene is TRBV7-8, the J gene TRBJ2-7, with TRBD1 matching 9 bases. The junction had 9 bases not matched to a gene; V was cut back by 2 bases and J by 4 bases. Germline V gene sequence: CDR1 SGHVS, CDR2 FQNEAQ. This CDR3 contains 16 residues. CDR3 in DNA: TGTGCCAGCAGCTTAAAGGGGACAGGGAGTTTTTACGAGCAGTACTTC. It encodes CASSLKGTGSFYEQYF.

The CDR3 spells CASRTRGPRTDGYTF. The CDR3 DNA follows: TGTGCCTCAAGGACAAGGGGCCCGAGAACTGATGGCTACACCTTC. V usage is TRBV10-3 and J usage is TRBJ1-2; D may be TRBD1 (5 bases). Per the germline V gene, CDR1 is ENHRY and CDR2 is SYGVKD. Trimming stripped 11 bases from V and 6 bases from J, with 25 bases between. The CDR3 spans 15 residues.

The chain recombines TRBV18 with TRBJ2-3, with TRBD2 matching over 10 bases. The germline CDR1 and CDR2 sequences are KGHSH and LQKENI. CDR3 length equals 15 residues. Trimming cost V 3 bases and J 1 base; bases outside gene matches: 1. The CDR3 sequence: CASSPTSGGTDTQYF. The CDR3 DNA reads as TGTGCCAGCTCACCTACTAGCGGGGGCACAGATACGCAGTATTTT.

The J gene is TRBJ1-1, the V gene TRBV12-3 or TRBV12-4, with D maybe TRBD1 (6 bases). Trimming removed 3 bases from V and 5 bases from J, with 7 bases in between. The CDR3 runs to 12 residues. DNA of the CDR3: TGTGCCAGCAGTTTCAGGGGAACTGAAGCTTTCTTT. Amino acid sequence: CASSFRGTEAFF.

The chain uses TRBV5-1 and TRBJ2-7, with TRBD1 identical over 11 bases. The germline V gene encodes CDR1 SGHRS and CDR2 YFSETQ. After removal of 3 bases from V and 6 bases from J, the junction contained 11 bases not matched to a gene. The CDR3 loop spans 16 amino acids. The CDR3 spells CASSWGQGVSWPEQYF. CDR3 DNA: TGCGCCAGCAGCTGGGGACAGGGGGTGTCTTGGCCCGAGCAGTACTTC.

This sequence joins TRBV6-2 or TRBV6-3 and TRBJ2-7; 11 nucleotides align to TRBD1. The V gene end was trimmed by 5 bases and the J gene end by 5 bases; junction bases not matched to a gene: 11. The CDR3 spans 16 residues. Germline assignment: CDR1 MNHEY and CDR2 SVGEGT. CDR3 DNA: TGTGCCAGCAGTGGACAGGGGGCGCGACTAGGGGACGAGCAGTACTTC. This encodes CASSGQGARLGDEQYF.

The chain employs TRBV4-2 and TRBJ1-2; TRBD1 might be the D (6 bases). The V gene lost 4 bases and the J gene lost 7 bases, with 19 bases spanning the gap. The germline gives CDR1 LGHNA, CDR2 YNFKEQ. The CDR3 has 15 amino acids. CDR3 DNA: TGTGCCAGCAGCCCTCCTAACCGGGGGGCGGGTGGCTACACCTTC. Protein: CASSPPNRGAGGYTF.

The chain recombines TRBV3-1 (or the pseudogene TRBV3-2) with TRBJ2-3, with 10 bases aligning to TRBD2. In germline, CDR1 is LGHDT, CDR2 YNNKEL (reference sequence). The CDR3 covers 14 residues. The ends lost 4 bases at V and 4 bases at J; junction bases unmatched: 2. CDR3 amino acids: CASSRGLAADTQYF. As DNA, the CDR3 is TGTGCCAGCAGCCGTGGACTAGCGGCAGATACGCAGTATTTT.

V gene TRBV7-9 combines with J gene TRBJ1-2, with D unresolved. The germline gives CDR1 SEHNR, CDR2 FQNEAQ (reference sequence). Trimming removed 5 bases at V and 7 bases at J, with 14 bases between. The CDR3 spans 13 residues. CDR3 DNA sequence: TGTGCCAGCAGCCCCCGCGGGTCAGTTGGCTACACCTTC. As protein: CASSPRGSVGYTF. Filled out from reference TRBV7-9 and TRBJ1-2, the complete variable domain reads DTGVSQNPRHKITKRGQNVTFRCDPISEHNRLYWYRQTLGQGPEFLTYFQNEAQLEKSRLLSDRFSAERPKGSFSTLEIQRTEQGDSAMYLCASSPRGSVGYTFGSGTRLTVV.

The V call is TRBV30, the J call TRBJ1-5; D is unresolved. V shed 3 bases and J shed 3 bases, with 12 bases lying between them. The CDR3 sequence is 14 residues long. From germline, CDR1 is GTSNPN and CDR2 SVGIG (reference sequence). Here the CDR3 reads CAWRVAQDNQPQHF. The CDR3, as DNA: TGTGCCTGGAGAGTAGCGCAGGACAATCAGCCCCAGCATTTT.

The V call is TRBV11-2, the J call TRBJ1-5, with unresolved D. Looked up from germline, CDR1 is SGHAT and CDR2 is FQNNGV. The ends were cut back, 0 bases at V and 4 bases at J, with 13 bases in the middle. This CDR3 spans 16 amino acids. CDR3 protein: CASSLDAGLSNQPQHF. Written as DNA, the CDR3 is TGTGCCAGCAGCTTAGACGCGGGGTTGTCGAATCAGCCCCAGCATTTT.

CDR3 nucleotides: TGCGCCAGCAGCCAAGAAAGCCAGCCTGGGCAGGGCGATGGCTACACCTTC. This encodes CASSQESQPGQGDGYTF. The chain links TRBV4-1 to TRBJ1-2, with a weak D call TRBD1 (5 bases). Deletions cut 0 bases from V and 6 bases from J, with 20 bases between. The CDR3 covers 17 residues. CDR1 is MGHRA and CDR2 is YSYEKL in the germline V gene.